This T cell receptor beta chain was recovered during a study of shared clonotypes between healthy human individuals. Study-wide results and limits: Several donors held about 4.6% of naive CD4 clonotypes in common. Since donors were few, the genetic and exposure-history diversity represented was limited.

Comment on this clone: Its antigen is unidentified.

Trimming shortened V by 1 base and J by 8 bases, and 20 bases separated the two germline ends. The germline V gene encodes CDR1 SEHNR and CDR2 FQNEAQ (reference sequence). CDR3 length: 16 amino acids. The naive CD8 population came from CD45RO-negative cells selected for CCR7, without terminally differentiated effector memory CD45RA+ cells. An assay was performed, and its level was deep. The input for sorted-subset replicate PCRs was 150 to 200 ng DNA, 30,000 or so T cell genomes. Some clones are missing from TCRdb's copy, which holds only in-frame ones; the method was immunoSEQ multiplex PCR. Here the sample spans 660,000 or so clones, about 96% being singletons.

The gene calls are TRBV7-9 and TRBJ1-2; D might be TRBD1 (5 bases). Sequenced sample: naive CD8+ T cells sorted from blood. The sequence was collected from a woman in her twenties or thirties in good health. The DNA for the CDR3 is TGTGCCAGCAGCTTAGAATTTACGGGGACTTCATGGGGCTACACCTTC. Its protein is CASSLEFTGTSWGYTF. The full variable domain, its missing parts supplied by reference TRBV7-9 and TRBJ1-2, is DTGVSQNPRHKITKRGQNVTFRCDPISEHNRLYWYRQTLGQGPEFLTYFQNEAQLEKSRLLSDRFSAERPKGSFSTLEIQRTEQGDSAMYLCASSLEFTGTSWGYTFGSGTRLTVV.